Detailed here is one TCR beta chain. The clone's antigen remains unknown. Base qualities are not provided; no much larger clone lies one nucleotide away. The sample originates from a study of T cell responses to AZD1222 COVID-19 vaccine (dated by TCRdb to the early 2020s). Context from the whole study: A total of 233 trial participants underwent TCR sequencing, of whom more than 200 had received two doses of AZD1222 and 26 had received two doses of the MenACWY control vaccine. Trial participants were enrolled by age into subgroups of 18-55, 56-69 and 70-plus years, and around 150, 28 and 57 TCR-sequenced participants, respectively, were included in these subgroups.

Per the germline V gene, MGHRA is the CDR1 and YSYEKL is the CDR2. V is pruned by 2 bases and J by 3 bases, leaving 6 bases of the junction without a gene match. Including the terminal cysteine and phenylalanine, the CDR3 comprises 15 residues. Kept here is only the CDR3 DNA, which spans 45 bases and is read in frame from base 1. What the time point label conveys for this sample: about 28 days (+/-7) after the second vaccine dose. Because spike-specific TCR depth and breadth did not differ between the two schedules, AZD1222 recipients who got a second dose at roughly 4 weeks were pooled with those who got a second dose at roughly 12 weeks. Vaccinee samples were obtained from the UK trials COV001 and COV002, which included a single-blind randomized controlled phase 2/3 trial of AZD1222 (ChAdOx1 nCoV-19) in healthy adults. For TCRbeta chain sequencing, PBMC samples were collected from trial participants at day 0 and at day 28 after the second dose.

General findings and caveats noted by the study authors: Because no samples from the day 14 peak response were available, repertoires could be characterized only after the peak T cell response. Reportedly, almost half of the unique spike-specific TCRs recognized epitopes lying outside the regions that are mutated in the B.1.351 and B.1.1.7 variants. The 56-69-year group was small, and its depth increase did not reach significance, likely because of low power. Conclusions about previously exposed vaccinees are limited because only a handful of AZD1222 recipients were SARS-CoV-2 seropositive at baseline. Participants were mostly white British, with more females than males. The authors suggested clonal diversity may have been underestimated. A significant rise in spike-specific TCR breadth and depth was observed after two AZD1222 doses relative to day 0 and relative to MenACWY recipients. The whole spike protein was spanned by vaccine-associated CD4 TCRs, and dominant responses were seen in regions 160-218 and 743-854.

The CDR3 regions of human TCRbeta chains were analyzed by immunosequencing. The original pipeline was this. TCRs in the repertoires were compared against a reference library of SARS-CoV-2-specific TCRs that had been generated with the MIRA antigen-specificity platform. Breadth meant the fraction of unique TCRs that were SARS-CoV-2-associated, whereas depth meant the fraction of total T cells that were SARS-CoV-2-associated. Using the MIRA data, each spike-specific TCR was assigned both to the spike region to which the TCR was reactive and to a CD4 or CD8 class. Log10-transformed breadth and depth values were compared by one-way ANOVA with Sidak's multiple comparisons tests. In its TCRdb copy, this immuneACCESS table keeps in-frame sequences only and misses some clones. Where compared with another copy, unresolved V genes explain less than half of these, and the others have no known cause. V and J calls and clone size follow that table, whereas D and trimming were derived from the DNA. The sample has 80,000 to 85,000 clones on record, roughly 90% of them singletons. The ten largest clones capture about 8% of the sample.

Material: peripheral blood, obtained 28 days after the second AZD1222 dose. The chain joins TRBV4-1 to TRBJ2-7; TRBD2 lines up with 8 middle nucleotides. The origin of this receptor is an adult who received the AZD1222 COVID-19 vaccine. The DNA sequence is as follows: TGCGCCAGCAGCCAAATTGGGACTAGATTCTACGAGCAGTACTTC. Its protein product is CASSQIGTRFYEQYF.